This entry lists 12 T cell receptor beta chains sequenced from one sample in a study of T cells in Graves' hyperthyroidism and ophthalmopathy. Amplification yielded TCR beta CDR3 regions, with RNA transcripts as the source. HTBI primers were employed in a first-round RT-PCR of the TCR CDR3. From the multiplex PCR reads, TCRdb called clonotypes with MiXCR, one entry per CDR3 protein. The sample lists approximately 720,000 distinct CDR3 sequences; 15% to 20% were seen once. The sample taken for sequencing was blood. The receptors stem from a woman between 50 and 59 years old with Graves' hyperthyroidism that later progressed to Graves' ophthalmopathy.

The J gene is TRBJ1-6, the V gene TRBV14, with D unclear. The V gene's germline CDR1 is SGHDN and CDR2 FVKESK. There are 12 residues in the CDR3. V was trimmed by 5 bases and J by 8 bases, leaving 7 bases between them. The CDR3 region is CASSSGYSPLHF. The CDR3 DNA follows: TGTGCCAGCAGCTCTGGTTATTCACCCCTCCACTTT.

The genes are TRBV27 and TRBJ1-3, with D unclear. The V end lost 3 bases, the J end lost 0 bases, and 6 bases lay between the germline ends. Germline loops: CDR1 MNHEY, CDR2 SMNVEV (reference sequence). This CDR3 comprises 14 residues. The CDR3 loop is CASSFSDSGNTIYF. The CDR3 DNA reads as TGTGCCAGCAGTTTTTCGGACTCTGGAAACACCATATATTTT.

The CDR3 region is CASSLFPGTETQYF. The CDR3 DNA is TGCGCCAGCAGCTTGTTTCCGGGGACAGAGACCCAGTACTTC. This chain links TRBV5-1 with TRBJ2-5; D may be TRBD1 or TRBD2 (5 bases each). V was trimmed by 1 base and J by 4 bases, leaving 11 bases between them. This CDR3 is 14 amino acids long. In germline, CDR1 is SGHRS, CDR2 YFSETQ.

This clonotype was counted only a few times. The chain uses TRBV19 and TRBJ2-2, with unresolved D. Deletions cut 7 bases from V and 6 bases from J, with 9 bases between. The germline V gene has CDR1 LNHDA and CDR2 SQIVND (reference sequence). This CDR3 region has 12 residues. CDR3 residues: CASNDGSGELFF. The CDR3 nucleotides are TGTGCCAGTAACGACGGGTCCGGGGAGCTGTTTTTT. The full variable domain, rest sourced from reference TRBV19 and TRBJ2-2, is DGGITQSPKYLFRKEGQNVTLSCEQNLNHDAMYWYRQDPGQGLRLIYYSQIVNDFQKGDIAEGYSVSREKKESFPLTVTSAQKNPTAFYLCASNDGSGELFFGEGSRLTVL.

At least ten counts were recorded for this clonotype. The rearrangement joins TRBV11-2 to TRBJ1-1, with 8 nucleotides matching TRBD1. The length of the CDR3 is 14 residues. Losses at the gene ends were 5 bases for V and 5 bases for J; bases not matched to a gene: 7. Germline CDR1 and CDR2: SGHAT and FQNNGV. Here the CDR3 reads CASSSMTGATEAFF. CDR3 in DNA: TGTGCCAGCAGCAGCATGACAGGGGCGACTGAAGCTTTCTTT.

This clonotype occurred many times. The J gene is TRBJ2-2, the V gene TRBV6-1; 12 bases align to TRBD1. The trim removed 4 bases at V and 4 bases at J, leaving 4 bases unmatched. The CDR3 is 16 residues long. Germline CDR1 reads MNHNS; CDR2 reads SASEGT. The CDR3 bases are TGTGCCAGCAGTGGGGACAGGGGGCGGACCACCGGGGAGCTGTTTTTT. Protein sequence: CASSGDRGRTTGELFF.

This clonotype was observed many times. CDR3 region: CASTRDFGNTEAFF. DNA for the CDR3: TGTGCCAGCACTAGGGACTTCGGGAACACTGAAGCTTTCTTT. V and J are TRBV7-9 and TRBJ1-1, with TRBD1 as a possible D gene (5 bases). V was trimmed by 7 bases and J by 1 base, leaving 13 bases between them. From germline, CDR1 is SEHNR and CDR2 FQNEAQ (reference sequence). This CDR3 contains 14 residues.

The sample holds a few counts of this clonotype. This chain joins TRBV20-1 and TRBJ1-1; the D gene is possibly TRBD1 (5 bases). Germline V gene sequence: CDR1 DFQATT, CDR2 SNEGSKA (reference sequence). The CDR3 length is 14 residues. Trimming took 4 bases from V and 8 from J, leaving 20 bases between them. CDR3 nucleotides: TGCAGTGCTAAGGTTGGGGCAGGGAGACCCGAAGCTTTCTTT. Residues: CSAKVGAGRPEAFF.

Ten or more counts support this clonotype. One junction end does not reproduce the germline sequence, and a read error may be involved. This CDR3 is CASSLGDRGYGYTF. CDR3 coding DNA: TGTGCCAGCAGCTTAGGTGACAGGGGGTATGGCTACACCTTC. The J gene is TRBJ1-2, the V gene TRBV5-1; the match to TRBD1 covers 9 bases. Per germline, CDR1 SGHRS and CDR2 YFSETQ. The CDR3 is 14 amino acids.

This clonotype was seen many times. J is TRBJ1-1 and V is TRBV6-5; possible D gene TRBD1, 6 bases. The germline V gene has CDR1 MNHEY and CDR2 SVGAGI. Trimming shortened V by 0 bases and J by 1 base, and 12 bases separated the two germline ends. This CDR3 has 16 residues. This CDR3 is CASSYSRTARNTEAFF. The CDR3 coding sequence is TGTGCCAGCAGTTACTCACGGACAGCCAGGAACACTGAAGCTTTCTTT.

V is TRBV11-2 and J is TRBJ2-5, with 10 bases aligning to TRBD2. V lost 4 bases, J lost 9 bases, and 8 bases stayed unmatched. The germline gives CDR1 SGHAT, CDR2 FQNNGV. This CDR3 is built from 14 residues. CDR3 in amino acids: CASSSPSGGGAQYF. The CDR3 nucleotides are TGTGCCAGCAGCTCCCCTAGCGGGGGAGGTGCCCAGTACTTC.

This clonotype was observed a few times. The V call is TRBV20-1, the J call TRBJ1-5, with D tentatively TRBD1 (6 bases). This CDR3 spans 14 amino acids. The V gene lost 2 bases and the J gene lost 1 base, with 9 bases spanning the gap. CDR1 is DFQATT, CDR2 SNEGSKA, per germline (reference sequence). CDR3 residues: CSARLQGSNQPQHF. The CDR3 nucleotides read TGCAGTGCTAGATTACAGGGAAGCAATCAGCCCCAGCATTTT.